This entry describes one T cell receptor beta chain. Its antigen is currently unknown. The sample is drawn from a study of T cell responses to AZD1222 COVID-19 vaccine. Study findings and constraints: Without day 14 samples, only post-peak T cell repertoires were studied. Mostly white British, mostly female donors; authors suggested clonal diversity may be underestimated. With two AZD1222 doses given, Spike-specific TCR breadth and depth both rose. Just five or six AZD1222 recipients were seropositive at baseline.

Measured with immunoSEQ multiplex PCR; TCRdb has only the in-frame clones, and not every one. The sample has tens of thousands of clones, around 88% seen once. The TCR was taken from an adult in good health. The specimen was peripheral blood, collected on day 0 of MenACWY control vaccination.

The CDR3 DNA sequence: TGTGCCAGTAGTCTGACGGGAGGGATGAACACTGAAGCTTTCTTT. Its translation: CASSLTGGMNTEAFF. The chain links TRBV19 to TRBJ1-1, with unresolved D. Germline CDR1 and CDR2: LNHDA and SQIVND (reference sequence). The V end lost 5 bases, the J end lost 0 bases, and 13 bases lay between the germline ends. There are 15 residues in the CDR3. Together with reference TRBV19 and TRBJ1-1, the CDR3 gives the full variable domain: DGGITQSPKYLFRKEGQNVTLSCEQNLNHDAMYWYRQDPGQGLRLIYYSQIVNDFQKGDIAEGYSVSREKKESFPLTVTSAQKNPTAFYLCASSLTGGMNTEAFFGQGTRLTVV.